The T cell receptor beta chain described here comes from a study of cytomegalovirus exposure and HLA in healthy donors. This clone was recorded once. The length of the CDR3 is 15 residues. Germline V gene lookup returns CDR1 SGHNT and CDR2 YYREEE (reference sequence). Losses at the gene ends were 2 bases for V and 3 bases for J; bases not matched to a gene: 5. The method was immunoSEQ multiplex PCR; TCRdb's version includes in-frame clones alone and lacks a portion of them. Of under 250,000 clones listed, less than 90% are singletons. Sequenced input: PBMCs. This chain uses TRBV5-4 with TRBJ2-3, with TRBD1 identical over 8 bases. This receptor was identified in a woman in her late teens or twenties in good health and CMV-seronegative. As DNA, the CDR3 is TGTGCCAGCAGCTTTTTGGACAGGGAAACAGATACGCAGTATTTT. Its protein is CASSFLDRETDTQYF.